This T cell receptor (beta chain) was recovered during a study of OX40 agonist ivuxolimab in advanced cancers. Across the whole study: Of mixed ages from about 20 to 80 and averaging approximately 60 years, the group was about 80% male. Partial responses, seen in three patients, involved one hepatocellular carcinoma and two cutaneous melanomas.

The repertoire was sequenced with immunoSEQ multiplex PCR; TCRdb's copy has only in-frame clones and lacks some. The sample has tens of thousands of clones, 80% to 90% seen once. Samples were taken at baseline and on day 1 of cycles 4 and 7. This TCR was sampled from an adult with an advanced solid tumor such as melanoma, head and neck, liver or kidney cancer. The sequences come from CD4+ or CD8+ T cells sorted from blood, collected in a trial of the OX40 agonist ivuxolimab.

The DNA for the CDR3 is TGTGCCAGCAGCGAGCAGAGTGGGCGGGGGGCCAACAATGAGCAGTTCTTC. This sequence encodes CASSEQSGRGANNEQFF. The J gene is TRBJ2-1, the V gene TRBV9; 8 bases are shared with TRBD2. The V and J ends lost 3 bases and 5 bases, in that order; junction bases with no gene match: 13. This CDR3 has 17 amino acids. Germline values: CDR1 SGDLS, CDR2 YYNGEE.